The 2 T cell receptor beta chains listed next were all sequenced from one sample in a study of blood T cell repertoires in COVID-19. Clones were read by immunoSEQ multiplex PCR, and TCRdb kept only the in-frame ones, dropping some. The table has 150,000 to 200,000 clones, 87% seen once. The sequencing input was peripheral blood. The receptors derive from a woman aged 50 to 65 with acute or convalescent COVID-19.

The V gene is TRBV19, the J gene TRBJ1-2; D remains unclear. V was trimmed by 3 bases and J by 2 bases, leaving 16 bases between them. The germline gives CDR1 LNHDA, CDR2 SQIVND (reference sequence). The CDR3 has 16 residues. The CDR3 reads CASSMLKDFQNYGYTF. In DNA form, the CDR3 reads TGTGCCAGTAGTATGTTGAAGGACTTCCAAAACTATGGCTACACCTTC. Supplemented by reference TRBV19 and TRBJ1-2, the full variable domain reads DGGITQSPKYLFRKEGQNVTLSCEQNLNHDAMYWYRQDPGQGLRLIYYSQIVNDFQKGDIAEGYSVSREKKESFPLTVTSAQKNPTAFYLCASSMLKDFQNYGYTFGSGTRLTVV.

The rearrangement links TRBV18 to TRBJ1-2; D perhaps matches TRBD1 (5 bases). Germline V lookup: CDR1 KGHSH, CDR2 LQKENI. Between the trimmed V and J ends, which lost 4 bases and 0 bases, there was a span of 12 bases. The CDR3 has 15 amino acids. CDR3: CASSLTTGPNYGYTF. For the CDR3, the DNA is TGTGCCAGCTCACTCACTACAGGTCCTAACTATGGCTACACCTTC.